The clone carrying this T cell receptor beta chain has just one count. What it binds is not known. Repertoires were generated with immunoSEQ multiplex PCR, while TCRdb's copy carries only in-frame clones and drops some. Among tens of thousands of clones listed, about nine tenths were seen once. This sample is part of a study of T cell responses to AZD1222 COVID-19 vaccine. Regarding the study as a whole: Without day 14 samples, only post-peak T cell repertoires were studied.

This CDR3 has 14 amino acids. Trimming pared 7 bases from V and 5 bases from J, leaving 18 bases between. CDR1 and CDR2 from the germline V gene are WSHSY and SAAADI. The genes are TRBV10-2 and TRBJ2-7; a possible D gene is TRBD1 (5 bases). This receptor was identified in an adult in good health. The source was peripheral blood, collected on day 0 of AZD1222 vaccination. CDR3 DNA sequence: TGCGCCAGCACAGACGACAGTTTGGTCCACGAGCAGTACTTC. This codes for CASTDDSLVHEQYF.